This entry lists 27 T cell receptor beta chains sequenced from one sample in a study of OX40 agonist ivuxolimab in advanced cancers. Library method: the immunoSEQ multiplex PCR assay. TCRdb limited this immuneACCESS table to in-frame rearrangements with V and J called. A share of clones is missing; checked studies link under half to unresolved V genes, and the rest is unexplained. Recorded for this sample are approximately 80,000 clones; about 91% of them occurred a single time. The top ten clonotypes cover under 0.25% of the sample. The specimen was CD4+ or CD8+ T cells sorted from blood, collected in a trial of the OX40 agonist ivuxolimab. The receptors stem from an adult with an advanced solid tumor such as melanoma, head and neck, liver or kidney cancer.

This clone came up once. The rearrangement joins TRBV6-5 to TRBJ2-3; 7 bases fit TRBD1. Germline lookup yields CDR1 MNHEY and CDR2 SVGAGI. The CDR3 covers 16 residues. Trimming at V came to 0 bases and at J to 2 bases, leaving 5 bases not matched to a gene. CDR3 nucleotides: TGTGCCAGCAGTTACTCGATGACAGGGAACACAGATACGCAGTATTTT. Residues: CASSYSMTGNTDTQYF.

CDR3 protein: CASSLEGFGEAFF. CDR3 nucleotides: TGTGCCAGCAGCTTAGAGGGATTCGGTGAAGCTTTCTTT. J is TRBJ1-1 and V is TRBV11-2; D unresolved. The germline V gene encodes CDR1 SGHAT and CDR2 FQNNGV. V dropped 0 bases and J dropped 7 bases, with 9 bases sitting between them. The CDR3 is 13 amino acids.

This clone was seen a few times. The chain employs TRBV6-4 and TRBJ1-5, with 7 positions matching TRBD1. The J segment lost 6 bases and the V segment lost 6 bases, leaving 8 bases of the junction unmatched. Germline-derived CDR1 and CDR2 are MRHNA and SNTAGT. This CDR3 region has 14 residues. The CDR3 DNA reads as TGTGCCAGCAGCACAGGGGAACCCGGTCAGCCCCAGCATTTT. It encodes CASSTGEPGQPQHF.

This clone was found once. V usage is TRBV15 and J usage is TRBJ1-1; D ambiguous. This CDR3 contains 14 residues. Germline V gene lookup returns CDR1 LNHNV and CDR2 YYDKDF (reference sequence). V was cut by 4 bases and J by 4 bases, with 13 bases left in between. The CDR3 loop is CATSKGGRGTEAFF. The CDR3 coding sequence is TGTGCCACCAGCAAGGGAGGGCGGGGCACTGAAGCTTTCTTT. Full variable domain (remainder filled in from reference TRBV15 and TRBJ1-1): DAMVIQNPRYQVTQFGKPVTLSCSQTLNHNVMYWYQQKSSQAPKLLFHYYDKDFNNEADTPDNFQSRRPNTSFCFLDIRSPGLGDTAMYLCATSKGGRGTEAFFGQGTRLTVV.

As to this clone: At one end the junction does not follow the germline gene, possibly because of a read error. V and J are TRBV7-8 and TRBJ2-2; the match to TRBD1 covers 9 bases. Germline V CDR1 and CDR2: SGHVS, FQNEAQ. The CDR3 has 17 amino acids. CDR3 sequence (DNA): TGTGCCAGCAGCTATGATACCGGGACAGGGAACATCGGGGAGCTGTTTTTT. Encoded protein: CASSYDTGTGNIGELFF.

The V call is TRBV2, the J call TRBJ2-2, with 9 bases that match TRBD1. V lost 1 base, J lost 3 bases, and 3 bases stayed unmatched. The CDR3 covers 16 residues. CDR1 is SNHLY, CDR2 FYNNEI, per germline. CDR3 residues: CASSEGTGVYTGELFF. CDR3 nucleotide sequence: TGTGCCAGCAGTGAAGGGACAGGGGTTTACACCGGGGAGCTGTTTTTT.

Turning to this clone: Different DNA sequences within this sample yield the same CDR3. In DNA, the CDR3 is TGTGCCATCAGTCCGACAGCGGTGAATTCACCCCTCCACTTT. This encodes CAISPTAVNSPLHF. J is TRBJ1-6 and V is TRBV10-3; D is perhaps TRBD1 (5 bases). Germline values: CDR1 ENHRY, CDR2 SYGVKD. The length of the CDR3 is 14 residues. The germline V and J ends were trimmed by 5 bases and 7 bases, with 12 bases remaining between them.

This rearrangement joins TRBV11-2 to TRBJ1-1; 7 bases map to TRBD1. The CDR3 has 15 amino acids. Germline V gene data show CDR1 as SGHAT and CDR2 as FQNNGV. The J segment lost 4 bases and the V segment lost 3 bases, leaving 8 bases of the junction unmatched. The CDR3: CASSLGQRATTEAFF. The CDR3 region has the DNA TGTGCCAGCAGCTTGGGACAGAGGGCGACCACTGAAGCTTTCTTT.

DNA for the CDR3: TGTGCCAGCTCACCATCAGGGGGCGAGCAGTACGTC. Translation gives CASSPSGGEQYV. J is TRBJ2-7 and V is TRBV18, with 7 bases that match TRBD1. Unmatched junction bases numbered 1, after V lost 2 bases and J lost 6 bases. This CDR3 is 12 amino acids long. CDR1 is KGHSH, CDR2 LQKENI, per germline.

The CDR3 coding sequence is TGTGCCAGTAGTATCGCCGGTCTGTACTACAATGAGCAGTTCTTC. Protein product: CASSIAGLYYNEQFF. The chain has TRBV19 and TRBJ2-1, with D uncertain. Trimming pared 3 bases from V and 3 bases from J, leaving 12 bases between. Germline-derived CDR1 and CDR2 are LNHDA and SQIVND (reference sequence). The CDR3 runs 15 residues.

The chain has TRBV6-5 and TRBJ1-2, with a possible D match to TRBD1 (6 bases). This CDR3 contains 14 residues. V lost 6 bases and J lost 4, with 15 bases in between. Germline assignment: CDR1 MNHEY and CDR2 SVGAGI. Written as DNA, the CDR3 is TGTGCCAGCAGCCTGGACAGCTCTTTCTATGGCTACACCTTC. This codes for CASSLDSSFYGYTF.

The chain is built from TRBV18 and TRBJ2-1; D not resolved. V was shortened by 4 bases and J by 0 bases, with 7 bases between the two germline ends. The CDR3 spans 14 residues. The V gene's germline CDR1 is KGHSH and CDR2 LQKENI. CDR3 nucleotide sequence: TGTGCCAGCTCACTTTCTAACTCCTACAATGAGCAGTTCTTC. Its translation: CASSLSNSYNEQFF.

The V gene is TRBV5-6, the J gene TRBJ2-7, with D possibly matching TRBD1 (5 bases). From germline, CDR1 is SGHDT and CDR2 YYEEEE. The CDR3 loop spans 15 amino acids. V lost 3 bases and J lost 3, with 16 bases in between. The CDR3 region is CASSSWSQGYYEQYV. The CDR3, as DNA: TGTGCCAGCAGCTCGTGGAGTCAGGGCTACTACGAGCAGTACGTC.

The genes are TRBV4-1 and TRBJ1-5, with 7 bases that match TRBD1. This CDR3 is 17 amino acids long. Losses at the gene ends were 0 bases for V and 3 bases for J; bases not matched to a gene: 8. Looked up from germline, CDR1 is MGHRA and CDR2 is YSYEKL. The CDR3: CASSQERTGTVNQPQHF. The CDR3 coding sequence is TGCGCCAGCAGCCAAGAACGAACCGGGACAGTCAATCAGCCCCAGCATTTT.

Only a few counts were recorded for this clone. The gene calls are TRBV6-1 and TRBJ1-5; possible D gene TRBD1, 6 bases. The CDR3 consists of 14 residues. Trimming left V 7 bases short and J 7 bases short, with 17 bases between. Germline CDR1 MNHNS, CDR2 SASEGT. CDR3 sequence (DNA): TGTGCCAGCAATTTTTGGGGGGCCGAGCAGCCCCAGCATTTT. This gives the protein CASNFWGAEQPQHF.

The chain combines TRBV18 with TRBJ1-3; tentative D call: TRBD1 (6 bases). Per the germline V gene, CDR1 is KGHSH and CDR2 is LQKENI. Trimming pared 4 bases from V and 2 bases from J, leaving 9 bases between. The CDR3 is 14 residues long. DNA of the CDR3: TGTGCCAGCTCACTAGGGACAACTGGAAACACCATATATTTT. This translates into CASSLGTTGNTIYF.

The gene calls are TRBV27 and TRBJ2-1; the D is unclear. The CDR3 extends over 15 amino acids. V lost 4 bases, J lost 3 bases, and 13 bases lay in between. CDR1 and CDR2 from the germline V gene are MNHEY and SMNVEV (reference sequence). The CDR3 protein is CASSSDAEYYNEQFF. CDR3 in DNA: TGTGCCAGCAGTTCGGACGCAGAGTACTACAATGAGCAGTTCTTC.

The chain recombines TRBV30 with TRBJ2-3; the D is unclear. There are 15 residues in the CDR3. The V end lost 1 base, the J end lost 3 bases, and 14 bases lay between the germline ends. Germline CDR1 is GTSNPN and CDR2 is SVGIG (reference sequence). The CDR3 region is CAWSGPEVGTDTQYF. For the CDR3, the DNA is TGTGCCTGGAGTGGTCCGGAAGTAGGAACAGATACGCAGTATTTT.

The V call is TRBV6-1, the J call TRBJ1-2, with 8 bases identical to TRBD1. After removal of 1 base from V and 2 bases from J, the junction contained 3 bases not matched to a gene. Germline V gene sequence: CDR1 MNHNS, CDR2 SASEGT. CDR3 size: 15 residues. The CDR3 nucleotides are TGTGCCAGCAGTGAAGGACAGGGGATGAACTATGGCTACACCTTC. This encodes CASSEGQGMNYGYTF.

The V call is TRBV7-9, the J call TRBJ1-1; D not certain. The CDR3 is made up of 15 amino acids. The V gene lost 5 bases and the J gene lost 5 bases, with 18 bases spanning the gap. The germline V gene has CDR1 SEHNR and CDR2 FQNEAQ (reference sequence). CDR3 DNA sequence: TGTGCCAGCAGCCCCGGAATCTCATTAGAAACTGAAGCTTTCTTT. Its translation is CASSPGISLETEAFF.

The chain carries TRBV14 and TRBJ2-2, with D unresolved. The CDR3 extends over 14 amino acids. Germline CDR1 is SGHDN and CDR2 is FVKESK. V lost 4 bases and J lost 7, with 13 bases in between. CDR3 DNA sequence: TGTGCCAGCAGCCTCGAAATGGAACGCGGGGAGCTGTTTTTT. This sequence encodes CASSLEMERGELFF.

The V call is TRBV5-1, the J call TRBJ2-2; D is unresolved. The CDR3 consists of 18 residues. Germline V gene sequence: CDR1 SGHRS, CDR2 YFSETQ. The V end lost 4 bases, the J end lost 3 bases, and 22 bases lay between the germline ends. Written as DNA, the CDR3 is TGCGCCAGCAGCCTTACCCCCATCCGGGCCCAGGACACCGGGGAGCTGTTTTTT. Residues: CASSLTPIRAQDTGELFF.

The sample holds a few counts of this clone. The CDR3, as DNA: TGTGCCATCAGTCCGATGAACACTGAAGCTTTCTTT. This gives the protein CAISPMNTEAFF. The chain carries TRBV10-3 and TRBJ1-1; D ambiguous. The germline V gene encodes CDR1 ENHRY and CDR2 SYGVKD. This CDR3 spans 12 amino acids. Trimming stripped 5 bases from V and 0 bases from J, with 4 bases between.

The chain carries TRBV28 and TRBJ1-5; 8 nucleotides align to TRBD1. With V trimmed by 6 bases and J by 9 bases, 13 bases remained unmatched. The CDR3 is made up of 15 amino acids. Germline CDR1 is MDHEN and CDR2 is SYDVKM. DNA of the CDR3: TGTGCCAGCAGCGCGACCGGGACAGGCAGTCTGCCCCAGCATTTT. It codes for CASSATGTGSLPQHF. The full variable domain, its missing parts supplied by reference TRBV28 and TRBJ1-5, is DVKVTQSSRYLVKRTGEKVFLECVQDMDHENMFWYRQDPGLGLRLIYFSYDVKMKEKGDIPEGYSVSREKKERFSLILESASTNQTSMYLCASSATGTGSLPQHFGDGTRLSIL.

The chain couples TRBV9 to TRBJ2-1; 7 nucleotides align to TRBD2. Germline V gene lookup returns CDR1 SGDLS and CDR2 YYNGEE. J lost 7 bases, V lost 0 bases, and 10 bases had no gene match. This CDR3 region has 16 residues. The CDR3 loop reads CASSVAGTTLGNEQFF. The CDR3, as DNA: TGTGCCAGCAGCGTAGCCGGGACTACCCTTGGGAATGAGCAGTTCTTC.

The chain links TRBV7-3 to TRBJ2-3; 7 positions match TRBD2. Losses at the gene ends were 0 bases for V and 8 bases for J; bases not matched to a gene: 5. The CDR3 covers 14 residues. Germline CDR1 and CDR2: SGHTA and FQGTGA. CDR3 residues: CASSLTRERGTQYF. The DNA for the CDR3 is TGTGCCAGCAGCTTAACAAGGGAGCGGGGTACGCAGTATTTT.

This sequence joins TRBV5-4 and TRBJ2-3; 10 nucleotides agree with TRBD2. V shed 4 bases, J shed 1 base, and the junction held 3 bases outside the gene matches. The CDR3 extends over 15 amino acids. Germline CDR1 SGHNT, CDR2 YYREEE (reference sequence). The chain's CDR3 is CASSATSGGTDTQYF. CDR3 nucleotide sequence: TGTGCCAGCAGCGCCACTAGCGGGGGCACAGATACGCAGTATTTT.